This T cell receptor beta chain was identified in a study of T cells in Graves' hyperthyroidism and ophthalmopathy. Looking at the study overall: Peripheral blood was drawn at first diagnosis, prior to all treatment.

This clonotype was found many times. Isolation of PBMCs was performed on around 9.8 ml fresh peripheral blood. Regions amplified from RNA transcripts were the TCR beta CDR3 regions. RT-PCR in the first round (using the HTBI primer set) targeted the TCR CDR3. TCRdb fed the multiplex PCR reads into MiXCR, producing one record per CDR3 protein. The sample records approximately 590,000 distinct CDR3 sequences, around 14% being singletons. The CDR3 sequence is 17 residues long. The ends lost 5 bases at V and 0 bases at J; junction bases unmatched: 10. The chain recombines TRBV12-3 or TRBV12-4 with TRBJ2-7; 10 bases line up with TRBD2. The sample comprised blood. This sequence was found in a woman in her twenties or thirties with Graves' hyperthyroidism. CDR3 coding DNA: TGTGCCAGCAGTCCTTACCGGCTAGCGGGGGACTCCTACGAGCAGTACTTC. Protein sequence: CASSPYRLAGDSYEQYF.